A selection of T cell receptor beta chains follows, all from one sample in a study of human T cells and chemical hapten exposure. TCRdb reprocessed the RACE reads with MiXCR, giving one entry per CDR3 protein. This sample has 85,000 to 130,000 distinct CDR3 sequences, with roughly an eighth found just once. Specimen: whole blood, collected in connection with sensitization to the hapten diphenylcyclopropenone (DPC). The receptors were sampled from a woman aged 45-65 years with alopecia areata. Some clones in this sample may be carry-over from other donors' samples. Both conserved end residues are part of each CDR3. D genes are given only for firm matches. The size of a clone is reported for some rows only, either as once, few or many, or as a class for expanded clones.

V gene,D gene,clone size,J gene,CDR3 protein,CDR3 DNA
TRBV28,TRBD1,few,TRBJ1-5,CATLGQGLSNQPQHF,TGTGCCACTTTAGGACAGGGCTTAAGCAATCAGCCCCAGCATTTT
TRBV6-1,-,many,TRBJ2-3,CASSVEYSTDTQYF,TGTGCCAGCAGTGTGGAGTATAGCACAGATACGCAGTATTTT
TRBV24-1,-,few,TRBJ1-1,CATSDRGRTEAFF,TGTGCCACCAGTGACAGGGGCAGGACTGAAGCTTTCTTT
TRBV5-4,-,-,TRBJ2-1,CASSPTAGHYNEQFF,TGTGCCAGCAGCCCTACAGCCGGCCACTACAATGAGCAGTTCTTC
TRBV2,-,many,TRBJ2-2,CASTENPGGGELFF,TGTGCCAGCACAGAAAATCCCGGTGGCGGGGAGCTGTTTTTT
TRBV5-4,-,few,TRBJ2-3,CASSWEDGDTQYF,TGTGCCAGCAGCTGGGAGGATGGTGATACGCAGTATTTT
TRBV5-4,-,-,TRBJ2-5,CASSLKLGRETQYF,TGTGCCAGCAGCTTGAAGCTAGGGAGAGAGACCCAGTACTTC
TRBV24-1,-,few,TRBJ2-5,CATSDLAGQGRETQYF,TGTGCCACCAGTGATTTAGCCGGGCAGGGTAGAGAGACCCAGTACTTC
TRBV7-9,TRBD1,-,TRBJ1-1,CASSHAGTGRGTEAFF,TGTGCCAGCAGCCATGCCGGGACAGGGAGGGGAACTGAAGCTTTCTTT
TRBV6-2/TRBV6-3,TRBD1,-,TRBJ2-2,CASRSTRTGPGELFF,TGTGCCAGCAGATCAACTCGGACAGGTCCCGGGGAGCTGTTTTTT
TRBV28,-,few,TRBJ2-7,CASSPPGAGEQYF,TGTGCCAGCAGCCCCCCGGGCGCGGGTGAGCAGTACTTC
TRBV2,-,many,TRBJ2-3,CASSGESGLLTDTQYF,TGTGCCAGCAGTGGGGAGTCGGGGCTGCTCACAGATACGCAGTATTTT
TRBV4-1,-,many,TRBJ1-1,CASSPRDLFVAFF,TGCGCCAGCAGCCCCCGGGACCTGTTTGTGGCTTTCTTT
TRBV18,-,few,TRBJ1-1,CASSNTGPPNTEAFF,TGTGCCAGCTCAAACACCGGGCCGCCGAACACTGAAGCTTTCTTT
TRBV7-2,TRBD1,many,TRBJ1-2,CASSPTGAVGYGYTF,TGTGCCAGCAGCCCAACAGGGGCGGTTGGGTATGGCTACACCTTC
TRBV28,-,few,TRBJ2-3,CASQAGDPTDTQYF,TGTGCCAGCCAGGCAGGGGACCCTACAGATACGCAGTATTTT
TRBV3-1,-,few,TRBJ1-1,CASSQTGVVAFF,TGTGCCAGCAGCCAGACAGGAGTGGTTGCTTTCTTT
TRBV28,TRBD1,-,TRBJ2-1,CASSFRDRVRYNEQFF,TGTGCCAGCAGTTTTAGGGACAGGGTACGCTACAATGAGCAGTTCTTC
TRBV10-3,TRBD2,many,TRBJ2-7,CAISGTSGGGEQYF,TGTGCCATCAGTGGAACTAGCGGGGGAGGAGAGCAGTACTTC
TRBV2,-,many,TRBJ2-1,CASSEAVYYNEQFF,TGTGCCAGCAGTGAAGCGGTCTACTACAATGAGCAGTTCTTC
TRBV6-5,-,few,TRBJ2-1,CASTLRAGGTYNEQFF,TGTGCCAGCACCCTCCGTGCAGGGGGGACCTACAATGAGCAGTTCTTC
TRBV3-1,-,few,TRBJ2-7,CASSQHYQSTTYEQYF,TGTGCCAGCAGCCAACATTACCAATCCACAACCTACGAGCAGTACTTC
TRBV28,TRBD1,few,TRBJ2-1,CAIFPRTGGSYNEQFF,TGTGCCATATTCCCTCGGACAGGGGGCTCTTACAATGAGCAGTTCTTC
TRBV27,-,few,TRBJ2-7,CASSLHAGTYEQYF,TGTGCCAGCAGTTTACACGCAGGGACCTACGAGCAGTACTTC
TRBV4-1,-,-,TRBJ1-4,CASSQDRRGLGEKLFF,TGCGCCAGCAGCCAAGATAGGCGGGGACTCGGCGAAAAACTGTTTTTT
TRBV29-1,TRBD1,many,TRBJ1-4,CSGKDRGRGEKLFF,TGCAGCGGAAAGGACAGGGGAAGGGGTGAAAAACTGTTTTTT
TRBV11-2,-,many,TRBJ2-2,CASSPTNTGELFF,TGTGCCAGCAGCCCCACGAACACCGGGGAGCTGTTTTTT
TRBV5-6,TRBD2,-,TRBJ2-7,CASSLEGLNYEQYF,TGTGCCAGCAGCTTGGAGGGACTAAACTACGAGCAGTACTTC
TRBV12-3/TRBV12-4,-,-,TRBJ1-1,CASSFRISEAFF,TGTGCCAGCAGTTTTCGGATAAGTGAAGCTTTCTTT
TRBV6-5,-,few,TRBJ2-5,CASRRTVQETQYF,TGTGCCAGCAGGCGGACAGTCCAAGAGACCCAGTACTTC
TRBV24-1,TRBD1,few,TRBJ2-6,CATSESLGTGGSGANVLTF,TGTGCCACCAGTGAGAGCCTCGGGACAGGGGGCTCTGGGGCCAACGTCCTGACTTTC
TRBV9,TRBD1,many,TRBJ1-1,CASSVGGTGDNTEAFF,TGTGCCAGCAGCGTAGGAGGGACAGGGGACAACACTGAAGCTTTCTTT
TRBV29-1,-,-,TRBJ1-5,CSVGEVGQPQHF,TGCAGCGTCGGGGAGGTTGGACAGCCCCAGCATTTT
TRBV28,-,few,TRBJ2-3,CASMSFTDTQYF,TGTGCCAGCATGTCGTTCACAGATACGCAGTATTTT
TRBV7-2,-,many,TRBJ1-5,CASSRTVFSNQPQHF,TGTGCCAGCAGCCGAACAGTCTTTAGCAATCAGCCCCAGCATTTT
TRBV19,-,few,TRBJ2-7,CASSMLEVTHPYEQYF,TGTGCCAGTAGTATGTTGGAGGTAACCCATCCTTACGAGCAGTACTTC
TRBV12-3/TRBV12-4,-,many,TRBJ1-1,CASSLGEAFF,TGTGCCAGCAGTTTAGGAGAAGCTTTCTTT
TRBV6-1,TRBD1,many,TRBJ1-5,CASSLRAWGRGRFRDSNQPQHF,TGTGCCAGCAGTCTAAGGGCCTGGGGCAGGGGGCGTTTCCGAGATAGCAATCAGCCCCAGCATTTT
TRBV7-8,-,few,TRBJ2-2,CASSTRAGTGELFF,TGTGCCAGCAGCACGCGGGCGGGCACCGGGGAGCTGTTTTTT
TRBV7-6,TRBD1,-,TRBJ1-1,CASSSRTGLNTEAFF,TGTGCCAGCAGCTCGCGGACAGGATTGAACACTGAAGCTTTCTTT
TRBV28,TRBD2,many,TRBJ2-3,CASSFVAGGLTDTQYF,TGTGCCAGCAGTTTTGTAGCGGGGGGGTTGACAGATACGCAGTATTTT
TRBV2,-,-,TRBJ2-5,CASSTQEGLQETQYF,TGTGCCAGCAGCACCCAGGAGGGCCTGCAAGAGACCCAGTACTTC